Below, 11 T cell receptor beta chains from the same sample are listed, as sequenced in a study of control samples from healthy donors and cancer patients. TCRdb keeps only in-frame clones here, not all; method: immunoSEQ multiplex PCR. This sample yields about 75,000 clones, of which less than 95% are seen a single time; around 6.4% belongs to the top ten. The material sequenced was blood. These receptor sequences come from a woman aged 40-49 years in good health.

J is TRBJ1-4 and V is TRBV29-1, with D tentatively TRBD1 (5 bases). There are 13 residues in the CDR3. Germline lookup yields CDR1 SQVTM and CDR2 ANQGSEA. Trimming cost V 6 bases and J 4 bases, with 12 bases left between them. The CDR3: CSVGDSSNEKLFF. The CDR3 coding sequence is TGCAGCGTCGGGGACTCGAGTAATGAAAAACTGTTTTTT.

This chain connects TRBV2 to TRBJ2-7; the D gene is possibly TRBD2 (5 bases). Germline V gene lookup returns CDR1 SNHLY and CDR2 FYNNEI. V lost 3 bases, J lost 3 bases, and 18 bases lay in between. The CDR3 consists of 16 residues. This CDR3 is CASSDPAESAGYEQYF. In nucleotides, the CDR3 is TGTGCCAGCAGTGACCCCGCCGAGTCGGCGGGCTACGAGCAGTACTTC.

The chain is built from TRBV7-9 and TRBJ1-1; unclear D gene. V was clipped by 1 base and J by 3 bases, with 9 bases between them. The CDR3 consists of 14 residues. Germline V gene sequence: CDR1 SEHNR, CDR2 FQNEAQ (reference sequence). The CDR3 is CASSLGPRDTEAFF. The CDR3 DNA reads TGTGCCAGCAGCTTAGGACCCAGAGACACTGAAGCTTTCTTT.

The J gene is TRBJ2-5, the V gene TRBV7-7; 15 bases map to TRBD2. Per the germline V gene, CDR1 is SSHAT and CDR2 is FNYEAQ (reference sequence). CDR3 size: 15 residues. V lost 5 bases to trimming and J lost 7 bases; unmatched junction nucleotides: 5. CDR3 bases: TGTGCCAGCAGCGCCGGACTAGCGGGAGGGCCGACCCAGTACTTC. Its protein is CASSAGLAGGPTQYF.

The J gene is TRBJ2-7, the V gene TRBV27; D is undetermined. CDR3 length: 12 amino acids. CDR1 and CDR2 (germline): MNHEY, SMNVEV (reference sequence). V was trimmed by 11 bases and J by 0 bases, leaving 11 bases between them. CDR3: CASGSFSYEQYF. The CDR3 DNA reads as TGTGCCTCGGGTAGTTTCTCCTACGAGCAGTACTTC.

The DNA for the CDR3 is TGTGCCAGCAGTTACGGAGGGGTATCGACTGGAAACACCATATATTTT. Residues: CASSYGGVSTGNTIYF. This rearrangement joins TRBV6-5 to TRBJ1-3; the D gene is possibly TRBD1 (5 bases). The CDR3 sequence is 16 residues long. CDR1 is MNHEY and CDR2 is SVGAGI in the germline V gene. Between the trimmed V and J ends, which lost 2 bases and 2 bases, there was a span of 13 bases.

J is TRBJ1-5 and V is TRBV6-5; D may be TRBD1 (6 bases). The ends were cut back, 7 bases at V and 6 bases at J, with 13 bases in the middle. Germline V gene data show CDR1 as MNHEY and CDR2 as SVGAGI. The CDR3 extends over 13 amino acids. The CDR3 nucleotides read TGTGCCAGCATAGGACAGAGCCTTCAGCCCCAGCATTTT. This sequence encodes CASIGQSLQPQHF.

V usage is TRBV6-5 and J usage is TRBJ1-1, with D possibly matching TRBD1 (5 bases). This CDR3 has 14 amino acids. The V and J ends lost 7 bases and 4 bases respectively, with 16 bases between them. Germline V CDR1 and CDR2: MNHEY, SVGAGI. The CDR3 DNA reads TGTGCCAGCACAAAGGGGTATATTGGCACTGAAGCTTTCTTT. Translating it yields CASTKGYIGTEAFF.

The chain is built from TRBV19 and TRBJ2-1, with 8 bases identical to TRBD2. V lost 0 bases to trimming and J lost 6 bases; unmatched junction nucleotides: 13. The CDR3 has 18 amino acids. The V gene's germline CDR1 is LNHDA and CDR2 SQIVND (reference sequence). The CDR3 reads CASSIDHQSGGGFNEQFF. In nucleotides, the CDR3 is TGTGCCAGTAGTATAGATCACCAAAGCGGGGGAGGTTTCAATGAGCAGTTCTTC.

This chain uses TRBV30 with TRBJ2-1; TRBD2 matches 7 bases. The CDR3 length is 15 residues. Germline CDR1 reads GTSNPN; CDR2 reads SVGIG (reference sequence). The ends lost 6 bases at V and 0 bases at J; junction bases unmatched: 8. The CDR3 DNA reads as TGTGCCTGCGATGAGGGACTAAGCTCCTACAATGAGCAGTTCTTC. This gives the protein CACDEGLSSYNEQFF.

The rearrangement uses TRBV27 and TRBJ1-2; unclear D gene. Trimming left V 10 bases short and J 3 bases short, with 12 bases between. CDR1 is MNHEY and CDR2 is SMNVEV in the germline V gene (reference sequence). The CDR3 runs to 12 residues. The CDR3, as DNA: TGTGCCACCCTGAATCCATACTATGGCTACACCTTC. Its protein product is CATLNPYYGYTF.